One sample yielded the 9 T cell receptor beta chains listed below, sequenced in a study of blood T cell repertoires in COVID-19 (TCRdb year 2020). The receptor library was made with the immunoSEQ multiplex PCR assay. TCRdb's version of the immuneACCESS table is confined to in-frame rearrangements and falls short of the full clone set. An unresolved V gene accounts for under half of the shortfall where checked; the remainder is of unknown origin. Recorded for this sample are about 74,000 clones; 80% of them occurred a single time. More than 10% of the sample rests with the top ten. Sequencing was carried out using peripheral blood. The origin of the receptors is a human donor in a cohort sampled during active COVID-19.

The rearrangement links TRBV6-5 to TRBJ1-1, with 12 bases matching TRBD1. CDR3 length: 15 amino acids. With V trimmed by 6 bases and J by 7 bases, 9 bases remained unmatched. Germline lookup yields CDR1 MNHEY and CDR2 SVGAGI. CDR3 residues: CASRLTGQGAIEAFF. Written as DNA, the CDR3 is TGTGCCAGCAGATTGACGGGACAGGGGGCGATTGAAGCTTTCTTT.

The chain is built from TRBV5-1 and TRBJ2-3; D is unresolved. The CDR3 totals 12 residues. Trimming stripped 4 bases from V and 6 bases from J, with 9 bases between. Germline V lookup: CDR1 SGHRS, CDR2 YFSETQ. CDR3 bases: TGCGCCAGCAGCCCCCGTCAGGATACGCAGTATTTT. Translation: CASSPRQDTQYF.

The chain joins TRBV3-1 (or the pseudogene TRBV3-2) to TRBJ2-3; D is perhaps TRBD2 (5 bases). Germline loops: CDR1 LGHDT, CDR2 YNNKEL (reference sequence). The CDR3 extends over 15 amino acids. The V gene lost 4 bases and the J gene lost 0 bases, with 11 bases spanning the gap. The CDR3 coding sequence is TGTGCCAGCAGCCTTCGGGAACCCAGCACAGATACGCAGTATTTT. This codes for CASSLREPSTDTQYF.

V and J are TRBV5-1 and TRBJ2-1; the D gene is possibly TRBD1 (6 bases). V lost 3 bases and J lost 10, with 17 bases in between. Germline loops: CDR1 SGHRS, CDR2 YFSETQ. The CDR3 has 14 amino acids. CDR3 region: CASSYGPGQREQFF. Here the CDR3 DNA reads TGCGCCAGCAGCTATGGTCCGGGACAACGCGAGCAGTTCTTC.

The chain joins TRBV5-6 to TRBJ2-3, with 12 bases matching TRBD2. Germline loops: CDR1 SGHDT, CDR2 YYEEEE. V was pared by 4 bases and J by 0 bases, with 6 bases of the junction left unmatched. CDR3 size: 17 residues. The CDR3 sequence: CASSTGLAGVSTDTQYF. DNA of the CDR3: TGTGCCAGCAGCACGGGACTAGCGGGCGTTAGCACAGATACGCAGTATTTT.

The chain has TRBV6-6 and TRBJ2-1, with 10 bases fitting TRBD2. The CDR3 has 16 residues. Germline-derived CDR1 and CDR2 are MNHNY and SVGAGI (reference sequence). V shed 4 bases and J 8 bases; nucleotides not matched to a gene: 11. The CDR3: CASSSPLKRGGHEQFF. The CDR3 DNA reads as TGTGCCAGCAGTTCCCCCCTCAAGCGGGGGGGCCATGAGCAGTTCTTC.

This chain links TRBV10-3 with TRBJ1-2; D is ambiguous. This CDR3 spans 14 amino acids. Trimming removed 10 bases from V and 4 bases from J, with 19 bases in between. The germline V gene has CDR1 ENHRY and CDR2 SYGVKD. The DNA of the CDR3 is TGTGCCAGCTGCCAGGATCCCGTGGCCTATGGCTACACCTTC. Residues: CASCQDPVAYGYTF.

The J gene is TRBJ2-3, the V gene TRBV19, with 10 nucleotides matching TRBD2. Germline V lookup: CDR1 LNHDA, CDR2 SQIVND (reference sequence). CDR3 length equals 16 residues. V lost 4 bases, J lost 1 base, and 5 bases stayed unmatched. In DNA form, the CDR3 reads TGTGCCAGTAGTAAAATAGCGGGAGGCCGCACAGATACGCAGTATTTT. Encoded protein: CASSKIAGGRTDTQYF. Full variable domain (remainder filled in from reference TRBV19 and TRBJ2-3): DGGITQSPKYLFRKEGQNVTLSCEQNLNHDAMYWYRQDPGQGLRLIYYSQIVNDFQKGDIAEGYSVSREKKESFPLTVTSAQKNPTAFYLCASSKIAGGRTDTQYFGPGTRLTVL.

The J gene is TRBJ2-5, the V gene TRBV11-2, with 9 bases aligning to TRBD1. CDR1 and CDR2 (germline): SGHAT, FQNNGV. The CDR3 runs 16 residues. The V and J ends lost 6 bases and 2 bases, in that order; junction bases with no gene match: 10. As DNA, the CDR3 is TGTGCCAGCAGGCTGGTCAGGACAGGGGATCAAGAGACCCAGTACTTC. Residues: CASRLVRTGDQETQYF.